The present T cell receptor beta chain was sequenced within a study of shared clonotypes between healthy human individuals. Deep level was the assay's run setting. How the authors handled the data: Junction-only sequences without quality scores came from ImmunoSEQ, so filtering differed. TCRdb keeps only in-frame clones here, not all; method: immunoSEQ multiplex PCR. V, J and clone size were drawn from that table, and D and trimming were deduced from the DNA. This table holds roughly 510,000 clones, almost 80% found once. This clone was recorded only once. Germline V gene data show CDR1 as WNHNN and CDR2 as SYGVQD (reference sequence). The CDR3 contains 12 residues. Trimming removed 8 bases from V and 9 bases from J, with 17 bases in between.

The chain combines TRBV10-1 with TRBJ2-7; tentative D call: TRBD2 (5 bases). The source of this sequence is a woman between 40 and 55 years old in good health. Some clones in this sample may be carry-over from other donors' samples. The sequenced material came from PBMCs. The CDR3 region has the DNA TGCGCCAGCTCTACGAGCGGACCCCCGCAGTACTTC. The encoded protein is CASSTSGPPQYF.